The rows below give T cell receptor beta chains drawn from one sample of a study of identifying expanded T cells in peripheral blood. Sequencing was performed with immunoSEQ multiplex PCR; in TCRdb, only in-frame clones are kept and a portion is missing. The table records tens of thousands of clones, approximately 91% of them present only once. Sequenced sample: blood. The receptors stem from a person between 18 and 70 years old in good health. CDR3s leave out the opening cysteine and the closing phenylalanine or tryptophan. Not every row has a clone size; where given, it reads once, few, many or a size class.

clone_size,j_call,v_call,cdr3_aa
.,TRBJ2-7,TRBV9,ASSVGSGTYEQY
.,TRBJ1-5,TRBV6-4,ASSEVNQPQH
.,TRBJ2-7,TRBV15,ATSISRGPYEQY
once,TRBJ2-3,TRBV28,ASSALGTGGADTQY
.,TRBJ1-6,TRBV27,ASSFAGLNSPLH
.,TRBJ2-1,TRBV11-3,ASSLDASPSNEQF
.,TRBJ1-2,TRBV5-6,ASSLGRGYGYT
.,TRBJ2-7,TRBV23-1,ASSQPSPRTGGSYEQY
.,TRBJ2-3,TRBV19,ASSPWLEGGADTQY
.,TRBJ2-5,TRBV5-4,ASSRLGTGVVLETQY
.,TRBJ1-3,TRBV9,ASSVEGTPHSGNTIY
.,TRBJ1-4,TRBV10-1,ASSYTGTYEKLF
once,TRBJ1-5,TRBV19,ASSILGFEGQPQH
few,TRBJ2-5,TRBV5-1,ASTNIASQETQY
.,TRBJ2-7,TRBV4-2,ASSLGGTGLALEQY
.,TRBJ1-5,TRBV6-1,ASSEAPAGVQPQH
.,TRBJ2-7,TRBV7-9,ASSLGKGVEQY
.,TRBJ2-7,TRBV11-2,ASSYRDGTYEQY
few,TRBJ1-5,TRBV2,ASSDGGTRQPQH
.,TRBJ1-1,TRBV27,ASGPGAGRTEAF
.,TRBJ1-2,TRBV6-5,ASSTRNYGYT
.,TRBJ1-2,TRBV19,ATPDRKNYGYT
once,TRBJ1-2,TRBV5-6,ASSRTQGWGYGYT
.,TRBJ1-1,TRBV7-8,ASSLAKNTEAF
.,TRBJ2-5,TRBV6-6,ASSYSDQGQTQY
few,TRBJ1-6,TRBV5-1,ASSPNPPDSPLH
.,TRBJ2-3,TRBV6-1,ASSEVRVTQY
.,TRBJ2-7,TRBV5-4,ASSLDSVGEQY
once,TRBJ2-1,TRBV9,ASSGPGQTYNEQF
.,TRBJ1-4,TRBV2,ASSDVGTANEKLF
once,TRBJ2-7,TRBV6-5,ASSYSLAGGGEQY
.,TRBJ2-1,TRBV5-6,ASSFDGIGAHRNEQF
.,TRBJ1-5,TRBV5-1,ASSTDRWQPQH
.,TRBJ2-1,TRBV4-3,ASSQGRGTMF
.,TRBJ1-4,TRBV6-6,ATGTAPNEKLF
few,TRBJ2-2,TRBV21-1,ASRFSGTSGRRGAV
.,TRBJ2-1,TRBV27,ASSHTGVHEQF
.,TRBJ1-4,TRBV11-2,ASSPDRGYRKLF
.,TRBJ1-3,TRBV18,ASSTTRGEAARGNTIY
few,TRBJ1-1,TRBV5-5,ASSLGWGNSEAF
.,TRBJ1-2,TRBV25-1,ASRTGTRGYT
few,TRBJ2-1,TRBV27,ASSFEIAGPYNEQF
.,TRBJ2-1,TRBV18,ASSPGTSGEDEQF
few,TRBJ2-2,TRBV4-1,ASSQLQGRGSFAGELF
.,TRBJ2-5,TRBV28,ASSLAYEETQY
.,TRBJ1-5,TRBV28,ASSFTGEEYIGNQPQH
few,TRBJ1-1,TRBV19,ASRLNVVSLDEAF
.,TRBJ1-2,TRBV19,ASSLAGAGAYGYT
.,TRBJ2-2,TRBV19,ASLRGGLNTGELF
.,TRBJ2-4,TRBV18,ASSPPDRENIQY
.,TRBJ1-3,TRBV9,ASSAGLSGNTIY
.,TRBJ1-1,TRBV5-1,ASSLALSTEAF
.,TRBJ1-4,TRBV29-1,SVEDGRGQGTTNEKLF
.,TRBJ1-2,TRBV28,ASRTSGGRNYGYT
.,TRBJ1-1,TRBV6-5,ASSYGGGTEAF